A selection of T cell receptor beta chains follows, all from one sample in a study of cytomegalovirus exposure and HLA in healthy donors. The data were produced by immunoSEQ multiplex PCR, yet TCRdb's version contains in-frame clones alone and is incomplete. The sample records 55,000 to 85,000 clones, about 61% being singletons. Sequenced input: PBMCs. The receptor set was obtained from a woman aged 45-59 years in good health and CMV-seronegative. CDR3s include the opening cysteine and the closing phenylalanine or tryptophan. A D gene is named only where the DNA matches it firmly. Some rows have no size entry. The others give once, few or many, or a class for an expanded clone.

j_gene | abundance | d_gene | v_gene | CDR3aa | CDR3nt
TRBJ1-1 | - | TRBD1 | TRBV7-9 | CASSTLTGGYTEAFF | TGTGCCAGCAGCACCTTGACAGGGGGATATACTGAAGCTTTCTTT
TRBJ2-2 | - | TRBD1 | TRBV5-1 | CASSVQGQGVGELFF | TGCGCCAGCAGCGTGCAGGGACAGGGGGTCGGGGAGCTGTTTTTT
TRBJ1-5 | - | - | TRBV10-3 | CAIKPGAAGQPQHF | TGTGCCATCAAACCCGGGGCAGCGGGTCAGCCCCAGCATTTT
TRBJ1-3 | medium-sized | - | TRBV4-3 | CASSQGVGGRGNTIYF | TGCGCCAGCAGCCAAGGAGTAGGGGGTAGGGGAAACACCATATATTTT
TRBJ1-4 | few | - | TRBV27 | CASSLRGGPRKAEKLFF | TGTGCCAGCAGTTTGAGGGGGGGGCCGAGGAAGGCTGAAAAACTGTTTTTT
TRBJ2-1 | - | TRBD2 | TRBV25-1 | CASSRLREGQGNEQFF | TGTGCCAGCAGTCGGTTGCGGGAGGGCCAAGGAAATGAGCAGTTCTTC
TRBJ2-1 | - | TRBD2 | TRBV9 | CDSSYFGRAGGIDEQFF | TGTGACAGCAGCTACTTTGGTAGGGCGGGAGGGATCGATGAGCAGTTCTTC
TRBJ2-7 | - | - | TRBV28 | CASNPGGFTYEQYF | TGTGCCAGCAATCCAGGGGGGTTCACCTACGAGCAGTACTTC
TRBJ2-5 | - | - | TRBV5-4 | CASSLGREETQYF | TGTGCCAGCAGCTTGGGCAGGGAAGAGACCCAGTACTTC
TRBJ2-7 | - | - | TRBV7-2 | CASSLGGATYEQYF | TGTGCCAGCAGCTTAGGCGGGGCTACCTACGAGCAGTACTTC
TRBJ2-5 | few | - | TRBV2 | CASSEALQVQEETQYF | TGTGCCAGCAGTGAAGCGCTTCAGGTCCAAGAAGAGACCCAGTACTTC
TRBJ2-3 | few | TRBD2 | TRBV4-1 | CASSQGTSGTSDTQYF | TGCGCCAGCAGCCAGGGGACTAGCGGGACTTCAGATACGCAGTATTTT
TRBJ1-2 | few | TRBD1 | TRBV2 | CASSVYTGGSYGYTF | TGTGCCAGCAGTGTTTATACAGGGGGAAGCTATGGCTACACCTTC
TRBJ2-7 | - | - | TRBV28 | CASMWGQRGEQYF | TGTGCCAGCATGTGGGGACAAAGGGGCGAGCAGTACTTC
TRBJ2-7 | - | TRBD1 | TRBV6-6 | CASSRTGEKSYEQYF | TGTGCCAGCAGCCGGACAGGGGAAAAGTCCTACGAGCAGTACTTC
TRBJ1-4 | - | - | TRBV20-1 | CSAGGHEKLFF | TGCAGTGCCGGGGGTCATGAAAAACTGTTTTTT
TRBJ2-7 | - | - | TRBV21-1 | CASSKRGAGQGSYEQYF | TGTGCCAGCAGCAAAAGGGGAGCGGGACAGGGCTCCTACGAGCAGTACTTC
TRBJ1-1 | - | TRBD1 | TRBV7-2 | CASSLETGLGAFF | TGTGCCAGCAGCTTAGAGACAGGGTTAGGTGCTTTCTTT
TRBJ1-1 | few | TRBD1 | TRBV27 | CASSPRQGGNTEAFF | TGTGCCAGCAGTCCGAGACAGGGCGGAAACACTGAAGCTTTCTTT
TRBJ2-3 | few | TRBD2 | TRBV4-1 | CASSPSGLAGGRDTQYF | TGCGCCAGCAGTCCTTCGGGACTAGCGGGAGGGAGAGATACGCAGTATTTT
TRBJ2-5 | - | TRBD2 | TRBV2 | CASEIGLVETQYF | TGTGCCAGTGAGATCGGACTAGTGGAGACCCAGTACTTC
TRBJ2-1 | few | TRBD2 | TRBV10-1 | CASTSLGTSGYNEQFF | TGCGCCAGCACCTCTCTGGGGACTAGCGGATACAATGAGCAGTTCTTC
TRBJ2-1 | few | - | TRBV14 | CASSQGTTYNEQFF | TGTGCCAGCAGCCAAGGGACTACATACAATGAGCAGTTCTTC
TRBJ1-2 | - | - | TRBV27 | CASSLGDPGVYGYTF | TGTGCCAGCAGCTTAGGGGATCCCGGGGTCTATGGCTACACCTTC
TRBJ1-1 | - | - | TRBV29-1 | CGVLVQVNTEAFF | TGCGGCGTGCTAGTACAAGTGAACACTGAAGCTTTCTTT
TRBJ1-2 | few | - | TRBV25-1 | CASSHDRPYGYTF | TGTGCCAGCAGCCACGACAGGCCCTATGGCTACACCTTC
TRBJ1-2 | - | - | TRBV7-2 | CASSLEYGYTF | TGTGCCAGCAGCCTGGAGTATGGCTACACCTTC
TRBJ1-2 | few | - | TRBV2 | CASSATLGAQDGYTF | TGTGCCAGCAGTGCAACGTTGGGGGCGCAGGATGGCTACACCTTC
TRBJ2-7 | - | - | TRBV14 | CASSFTQGQGGVGQYF | TGTGCCAGCAGCTTCACCCAAGGGCAGGGGGGTGTCGGGCAGTACTTC
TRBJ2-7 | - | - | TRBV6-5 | CASSYSWGDQGGEQYF | TGTGCCAGCAGTTATTCGTGGGGGGACCAGGGCGGCGAGCAGTACTTC
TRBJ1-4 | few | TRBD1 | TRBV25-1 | CAYAGGDNEKLFF | TGTGCATACGCAGGGGGCGATAATGAAAAACTGTTTTTT
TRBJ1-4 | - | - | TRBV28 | CASSRGGADEKLFF | TGTGCCAGCAGCCGCGGTGGGGCCGATGAAAAACTGTTTTTT
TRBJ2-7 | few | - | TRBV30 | CAWSVSQAYEQYF | TGTGCCTGGAGTGTCTCCCAGGCCTACGAGCAGTACTTC
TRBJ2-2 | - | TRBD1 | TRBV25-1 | CASSARDSLASNTGELFF | TGTGCCAGCAGTGCTAGGGACAGCTTAGCCTCGAACACCGGGGAGCTGTTTTTT
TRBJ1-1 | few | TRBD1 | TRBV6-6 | CASSSPTGGAEAFF | TGTGCCAGCAGTTCCCCCACAGGGGGTGCTGAAGCTTTCTTT
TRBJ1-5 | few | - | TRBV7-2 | CASSLWAGRQQPQHF | TGTGCCAGCAGCTTATGGGCAGGGAGGCAGCAGCCCCAGCATTTT
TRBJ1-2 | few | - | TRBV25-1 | CASSEHRASYGYTF | TGTGCCAGCAGTGAACACCGAGCGAGCTATGGCTACACCTTC